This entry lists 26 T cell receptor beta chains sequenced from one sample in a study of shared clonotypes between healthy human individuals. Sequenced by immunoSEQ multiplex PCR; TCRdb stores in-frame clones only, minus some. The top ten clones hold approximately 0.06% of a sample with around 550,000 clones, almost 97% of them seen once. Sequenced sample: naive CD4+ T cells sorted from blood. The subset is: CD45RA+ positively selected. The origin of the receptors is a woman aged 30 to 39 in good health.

The CDR3 nucleotides read TGTGCCAGCAGCCCACAGGGGGCGCGGTATGGCTACACCTTC. This encodes CASSPQGARYGYTF. The chain couples TRBV7-2 to TRBJ1-2; 9 positions match TRBD1. V was clipped by 5 bases and J by 5 bases; unmatched bases: 6. This CDR3 is 14 amino acids long. Germline V gene lookup returns CDR1 SGHTA and CDR2 FQGNSA.

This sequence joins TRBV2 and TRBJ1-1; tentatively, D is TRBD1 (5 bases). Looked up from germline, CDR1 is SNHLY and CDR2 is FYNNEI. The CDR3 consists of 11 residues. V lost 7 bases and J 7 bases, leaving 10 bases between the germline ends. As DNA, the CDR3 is TGTGCCAGCATATCGACAGTTGAAGCTTTCTTT. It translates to CASISTVEAFF.

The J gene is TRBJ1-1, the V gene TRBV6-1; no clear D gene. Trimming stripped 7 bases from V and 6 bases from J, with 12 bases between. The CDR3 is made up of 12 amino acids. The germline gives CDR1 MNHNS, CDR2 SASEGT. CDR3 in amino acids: CASTTLIAEAFF. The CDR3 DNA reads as TGTGCCAGCACGACCCTCATAGCTGAAGCTTTCTTT.

CDR3 amino acids: CASSLRWRDTGELFF. Here the CDR3 DNA reads TGTGCCAGCAGCTTACGGTGGCGGGACACCGGGGAGCTGTTTTTT. This sequence joins TRBV5-4 and TRBJ2-2; D may be TRBD2 (5 bases). The CDR3 spans 15 residues. The germline V gene has CDR1 SGHNT and CDR2 YYREEE (reference sequence). Deletions cut 2 bases from V and 3 bases from J, with 11 bases between.

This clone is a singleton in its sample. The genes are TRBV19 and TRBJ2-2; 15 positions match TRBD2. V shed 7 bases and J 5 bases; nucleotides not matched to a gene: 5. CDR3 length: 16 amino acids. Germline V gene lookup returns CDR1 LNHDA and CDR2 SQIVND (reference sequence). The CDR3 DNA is TGTGCCAGTATGGGACTAGCGGGAGGTGAAACCGGGGAGCTGTTTTTT. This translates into CASMGLAGGETGELFF.

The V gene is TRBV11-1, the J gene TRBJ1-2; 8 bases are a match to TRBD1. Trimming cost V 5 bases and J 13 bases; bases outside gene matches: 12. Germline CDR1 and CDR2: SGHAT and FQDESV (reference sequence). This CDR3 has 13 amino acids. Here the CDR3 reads CASSPNRDRRCTF. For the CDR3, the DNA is TGTGCCAGCAGCCCGAACCGGGACAGGCGCTGCACCTTC.

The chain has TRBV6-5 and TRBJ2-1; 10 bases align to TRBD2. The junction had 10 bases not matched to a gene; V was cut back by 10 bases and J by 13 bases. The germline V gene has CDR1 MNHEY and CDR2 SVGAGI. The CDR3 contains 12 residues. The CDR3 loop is CAIHRAGGPQFF. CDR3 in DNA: TGTGCCATCCATAGAGCGGGAGGGCCCCAGTTCTTC.

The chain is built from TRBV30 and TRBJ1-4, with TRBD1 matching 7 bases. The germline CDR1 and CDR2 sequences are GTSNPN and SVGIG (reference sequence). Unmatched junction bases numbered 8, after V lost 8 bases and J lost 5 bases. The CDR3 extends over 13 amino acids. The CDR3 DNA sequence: TGTGCCGCGGGACAGACTTCAAATGAAAAACTGTTTTTT. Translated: CAAGQTSNEKLFF. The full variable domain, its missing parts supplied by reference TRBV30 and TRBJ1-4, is SQTIHQWPATLVQPVGSPLSLECTVEGTSNPNLYWYRQAAGRGLQLLFYSVGIGQISSEVPQNLSASRPQDRQFILSSKKLLLSDSGFYLCAAGQTSNEKLFFGSGTQLSVL.

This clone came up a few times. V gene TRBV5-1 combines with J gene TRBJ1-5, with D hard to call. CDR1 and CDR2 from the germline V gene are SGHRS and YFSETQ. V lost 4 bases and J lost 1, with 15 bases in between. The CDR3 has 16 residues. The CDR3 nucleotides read TGCGCCAGCAGCCCCTTGGGGAGGAGAAGCAATCAGCCCCAGCATTTT. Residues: CASSPLGRRSNQPQHF.

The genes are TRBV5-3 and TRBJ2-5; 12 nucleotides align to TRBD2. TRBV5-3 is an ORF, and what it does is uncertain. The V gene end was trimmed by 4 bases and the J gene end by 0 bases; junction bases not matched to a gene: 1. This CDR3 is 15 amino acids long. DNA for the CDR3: TGTGCCAGAAGCGGGACTAGCGGGCACCAAGAGACCCAGTACTTC. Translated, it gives CARSGTSGHQETQYF.

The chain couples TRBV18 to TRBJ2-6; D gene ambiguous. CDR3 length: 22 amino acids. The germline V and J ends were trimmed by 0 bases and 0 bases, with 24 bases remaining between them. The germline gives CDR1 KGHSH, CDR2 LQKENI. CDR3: CASSPPNSAASGPSSGANVLTF. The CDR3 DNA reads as TGTGCCAGCTCACCACCGAATTCGGCCGCCAGTGGCCCAAGCTCTGGGGCCAACGTCCTGACTTTC.

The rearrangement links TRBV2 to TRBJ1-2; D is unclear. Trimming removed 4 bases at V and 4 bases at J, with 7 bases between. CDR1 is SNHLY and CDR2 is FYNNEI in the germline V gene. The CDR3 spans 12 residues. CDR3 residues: CASSVLPYGYTF. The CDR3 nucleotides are TGTGCCAGCAGTGTGCTCCCCTATGGCTACACCTTC.

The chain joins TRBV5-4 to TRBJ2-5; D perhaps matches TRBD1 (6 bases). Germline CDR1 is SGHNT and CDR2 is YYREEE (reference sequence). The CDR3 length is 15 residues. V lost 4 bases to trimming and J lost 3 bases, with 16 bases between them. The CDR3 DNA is TGTGCCAGCAGCCATGACAGGAATGGGAAAGAGACCCAGTACTTC. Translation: CASSHDRNGKETQYF.

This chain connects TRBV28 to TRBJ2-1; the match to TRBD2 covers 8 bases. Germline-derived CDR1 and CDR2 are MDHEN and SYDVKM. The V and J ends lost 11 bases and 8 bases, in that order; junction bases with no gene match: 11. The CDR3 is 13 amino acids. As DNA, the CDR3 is TGTGCCGGGGCGGGAGGCCCATCGGATGAGCAGTTCTTC. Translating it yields CAGAGGPSDEQFF. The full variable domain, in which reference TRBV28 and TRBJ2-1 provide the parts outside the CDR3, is DVKVTQSSRYLVKRTGEKVFLECVQDMDHENMFWYRQDPGLGLRLIYFSYDVKMKEKGDIPEGYSVSREKKERFSLILESASTNQTSMYLCAGAGGPSDEQFFGPGTRLTVL.

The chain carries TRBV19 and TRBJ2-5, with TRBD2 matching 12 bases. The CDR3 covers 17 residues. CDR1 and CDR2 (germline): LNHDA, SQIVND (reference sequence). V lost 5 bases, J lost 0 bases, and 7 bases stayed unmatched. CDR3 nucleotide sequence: TGTGCCAGTAGTCCCTACCGACTAGCGGGAGACCAAGAGACCCAGTACTTC. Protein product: CASSPYRLAGDQETQYF.

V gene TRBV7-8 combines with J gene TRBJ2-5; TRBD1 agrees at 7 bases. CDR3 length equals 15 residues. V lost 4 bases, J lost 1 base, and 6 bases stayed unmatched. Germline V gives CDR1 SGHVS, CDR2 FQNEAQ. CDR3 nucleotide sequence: TGTGCCAGCAGCTCGGGACAGCTTGTCCAAGAGACCCAGTACTTC. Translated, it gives CASSSGQLVQETQYF. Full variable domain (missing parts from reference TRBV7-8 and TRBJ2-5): GAGVSQSPRYKVAKRGQDVALRCDPISGHVSLFWYQQALGQGPEFLTYFQNEAQLDKSGLPSDRFFAERPEGSVSTLKIQRTQQEDSAVYLCASSSGQLVQETQYFGPGTRLLVL.

Written as DNA, the CDR3 is TGTGCCAGCAGGGGGGGGCGATATCCACATCCCAACAATGAGCAGTTCTTC. Translation gives CASRGGRYPHPNNEQFF. The V and J genes are TRBV28 and TRBJ2-1, with D tentatively TRBD2 (7 bases). The germline CDR1 and CDR2 sequences are MDHEN and SYDVKM. The CDR3 length is 17 residues. V gave up 6 bases and J gave up 5 bases, with 23 bases separating them.

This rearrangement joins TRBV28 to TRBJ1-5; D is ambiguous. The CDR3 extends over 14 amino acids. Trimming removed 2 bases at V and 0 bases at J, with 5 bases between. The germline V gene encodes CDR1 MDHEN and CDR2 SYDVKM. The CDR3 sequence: CASSLLASNQPQHF. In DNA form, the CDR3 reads TGTGCCAGCAGTTTACTAGCTAGCAATCAGCCCCAGCATTTT.

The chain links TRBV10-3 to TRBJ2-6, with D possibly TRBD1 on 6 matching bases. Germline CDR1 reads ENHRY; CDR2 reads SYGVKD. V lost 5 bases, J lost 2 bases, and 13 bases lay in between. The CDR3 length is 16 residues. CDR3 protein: CAISPGELPGANVLTF. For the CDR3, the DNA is TGTGCCATCAGTCCAGGGGAGTTACCTGGGGCCAACGTCCTGACTTTC.

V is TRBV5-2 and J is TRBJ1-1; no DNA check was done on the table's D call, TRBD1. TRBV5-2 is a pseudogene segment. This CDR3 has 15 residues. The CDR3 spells CASSQGQVQNTEAFF. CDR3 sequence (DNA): TGTGCCAGCAGCCAAGGTCAGGTCCAGAACACTGAAGCTTTCTTC.

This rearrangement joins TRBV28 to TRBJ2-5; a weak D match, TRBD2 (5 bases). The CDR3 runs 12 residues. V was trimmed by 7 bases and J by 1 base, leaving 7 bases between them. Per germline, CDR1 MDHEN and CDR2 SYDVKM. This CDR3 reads CASTGFQETQYF. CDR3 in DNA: TGTGCCAGCACGGGGTTCCAAGAGACCCAGTACTTC.

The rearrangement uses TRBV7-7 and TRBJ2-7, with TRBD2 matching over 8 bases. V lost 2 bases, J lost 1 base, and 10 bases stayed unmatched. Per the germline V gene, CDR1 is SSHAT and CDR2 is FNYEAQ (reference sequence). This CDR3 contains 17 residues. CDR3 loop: CASSLRWVAGLSYEQYF. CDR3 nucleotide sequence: TGTGCCAGCAGCTTAAGGTGGGTAGCGGGACTTTCCTACGAGCAGTACTTC.

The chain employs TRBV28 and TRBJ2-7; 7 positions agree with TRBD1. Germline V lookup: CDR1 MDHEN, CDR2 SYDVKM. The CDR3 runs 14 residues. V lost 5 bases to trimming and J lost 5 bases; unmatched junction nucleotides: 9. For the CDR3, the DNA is TGTGCCAGCAGTCAAGGACAGGTCGCCAACGAGCAGTACTTC. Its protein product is CASSQGQVANEQYF.

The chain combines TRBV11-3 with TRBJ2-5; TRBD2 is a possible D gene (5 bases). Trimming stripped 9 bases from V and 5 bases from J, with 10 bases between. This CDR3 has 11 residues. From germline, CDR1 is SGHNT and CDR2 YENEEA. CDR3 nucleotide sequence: TGTGCCAGGGTGAGAGGGGAGACCCAGTACTTC. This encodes CARVRGETQYF. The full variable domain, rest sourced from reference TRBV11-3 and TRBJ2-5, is EAGVVQSPRYKIIEKKQPVAFWCNPISGHNTLYWYLQNLGQGPELLIRYENEEAVDDSQLPKDRFSAERLKGVDSTLKIQPAELGDSAVYLCARVRGETQYFGPGTRLLVL.

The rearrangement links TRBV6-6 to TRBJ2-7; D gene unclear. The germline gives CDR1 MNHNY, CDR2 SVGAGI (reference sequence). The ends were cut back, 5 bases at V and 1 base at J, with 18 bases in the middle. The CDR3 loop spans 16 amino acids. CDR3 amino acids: CASSPRLRSRSYEQYF. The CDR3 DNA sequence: TGTGCCAGCAGTCCCCGACTCCGTAGTAGGTCCTACGAGCAGTACTTC.

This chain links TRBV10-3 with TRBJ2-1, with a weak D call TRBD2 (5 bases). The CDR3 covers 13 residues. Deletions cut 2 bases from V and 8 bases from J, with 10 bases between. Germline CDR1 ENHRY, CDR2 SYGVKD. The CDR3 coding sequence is TGTGCCATCAGTGAGGGAGCGAGGGATGAGCAGTTCTTC. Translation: CAISEGARDEQFF.